The 14 T cell receptor beta chains below all came from one sample that was sequenced in a study of T-cell reconstitution after alpha-beta-depleted transplantation in children. Unique molecular identifiers featured in how the TCRbeta library was prepared. A single record per CDR3 protein comes from TCRdb applying MiXCR to the PCR reads. Among hundreds of thousands of distinct CDR3 sequences listed, about 12% were seen once. The sequences come from PBMCs, collected before TCRalphabeta/CD19-depleted stem cell transplant. The receptors come from a girl aged 2-9 years with congenital amegakaryocytic thrombocytopenia, due to receive a stem cell transplant.

This clonotype was observed at least ten times. The chain has TRBV3-1 and TRBJ2-1; D is unresolved. The V gene's germline CDR1 is LGHDT and CDR2 YNNKEL (reference sequence). The CDR3 consists of 13 residues. V was shortened by 0 bases and J by 6 bases, with 6 bases between the two germline ends. In DNA form, the CDR3 reads TGTGCCAGCAGCCAAGAGACGGGCAATGAGCAGTTCTTC. Its translation is CASSQETGNEQFF.

This clonotype was seen many times. The gene calls are TRBV29-1 and TRBJ2-7; 10 nucleotides match TRBD2. The CDR3 is 13 residues long. Trimming at V came to 3 bases and at J to 5 bases, leaving 4 bases not matched to a gene. Germline assignment: CDR1 SQVTM and CDR2 ANQGSEA. CDR3 loop: CSVESSGSHEQYF. CDR3 sequence (DNA): TGCAGCGTTGAGTCTAGCGGGAGTCACGAGCAGTACTTC.

The chain combines TRBV20-1 with TRBJ1-5, with TRBD1 as a possible D gene (6 bases). The CDR3 loop spans 15 amino acids. Germline CDR1 is DFQATT and CDR2 is SNEGSKA (reference sequence). V shed 3 bases and J shed 0 bases, with 12 bases lying between them. This chain's CDR3 is CSASEGGDSNQPQHF. For the CDR3, the DNA is TGCAGTGCTAGTGAGGGGGGGGATAGCAATCAGCCCCAGCATTTT.

This clonotype was recorded a few times. The rearrangement joins TRBV7-9 to TRBJ2-1, with no clear D. V was shortened by 3 bases and J by 8 bases, with 11 bases between the two germline ends. This CDR3 is built from 13 residues. CDR1 is SEHNR and CDR2 is FQNEAQ in the germline V gene (reference sequence). Written as DNA, the CDR3 is TGTGCCAGCAGCTTGGTGAGAATGGATGAGCAGTTCTTC. Protein: CASSLVRMDEQFF. The full variable domain, in which reference TRBV7-9 and TRBJ2-1 provide the parts outside the CDR3, is DTGVSQNPRHKITKRGQNVTFRCDPISEHNRLYWYRQTLGQGPEFLTYFQNEAQLEKSRLLSDRFSAERPKGSFSTLEIQRTEQGDSAMYLCASSLVRMDEQFFGPGTRLTVL.

V gene TRBV30 combines with J gene TRBJ2-5; 7 positions agree with TRBD1. Germline CDR1 reads GTSNPN; CDR2 reads SVGIG (reference sequence). V was clipped by 3 bases and J by 2 bases; unmatched bases: 9. The CDR3 covers 15 residues. Here the CDR3 DNA reads TGTGCCTGGAGCTCTCTACCGGGACAGCAAGAGACCCAGTACTTC. This codes for CAWSSLPGQQETQYF.

This clonotype has just a few counts. The chain recombines TRBV20-1 with TRBJ2-4, with 8 bases lining up with TRBD2. The CDR3 has 15 amino acids. Trimming cost V 1 base and J 7 bases; bases outside gene matches: 9. Per the germline V gene, CDR1 is DFQATT and CDR2 is SNEGSKA (reference sequence). The CDR3 region is CSARGPGTRRNIQYF. CDR3 nucleotides: TGCAGTGCTAGAGGCCCCGGGACTAGGAGGAACATTCAGTACTTC.

The table lists this clonotype with many counts. The chain couples TRBV3-1 to TRBJ1-1; the D gene is possibly TRBD1 (6 bases). The germline V gene encodes CDR1 LGHDT and CDR2 YNNKEL (reference sequence). CDR3 length: 13 amino acids. V lost 4 bases and J lost 7, with 13 bases in between. The CDR3 DNA is TGTGCCAGCAGCCCTCGGACAGCCGGTGAAGCTTTCTTT. Translated: CASSPRTAGEAFF.

This clonotype has more than one count but fewer than ten. This chain joins TRBV5-1 and TRBJ2-7; tentatively, D is TRBD2 (6 bases). The V gene lost 2 bases and the J gene lost 6 bases, with 9 bases spanning the gap. The germline CDR1 and CDR2 sequences are SGHRS and YFSETQ. CDR3 length equals 12 residues. The CDR3 spells CASSLREREQYF. The CDR3, as DNA: TGCGCCAGCAGCTTACGGGAGCGCGAGCAGTACTTC. The full variable domain, in which reference TRBV5-1 and TRBJ2-7 provide the parts outside the CDR3, is KAGVTQTPRYLIKTRGQQVTLSCSPISGHRSVSWYQQTPGQGLQFLFEYFSETQRNKGNFPGRFSGRQFSNSRSEMNVSTLELGDSALYLCASSLREREQYFGPGTRLTVT.

This clonotype was detected many times. The V gene is TRBV5-1, the J gene TRBJ2-7; 8 bases are a match to TRBD2. The ends lost 4 bases at V and 1 base at J; junction bases unmatched: 7. The CDR3 has 15 residues. Germline CDR1 SGHRS, CDR2 YFSETQ. CDR3 in DNA: TGCGCCAGCAGCGGTAGCGGGGTCCCTTCCTACGAGCAGTACTTC. Protein sequence: CASSGSGVPSYEQYF.

The chain carries TRBV4-1 and TRBJ2-7; D call uncertain. V was cut by 3 bases and J by 6 bases, with 21 bases left in between. The CDR3 runs to 16 residues. Germline CDR1 MGHRA, CDR2 YSYEKL. Written as DNA, the CDR3 is TGCGCCAGCAGCCAGGTCTCGGCAGGCAGGTCGGCCGAGCAGTACTTC. This translates into CASSQVSAGRSAEQYF.

This clonotype was seen repeatedly, ten times or more. V is TRBV10-3 and J is TRBJ2-7; 10 bases fit TRBD2. V lost 0 bases to trimming and J lost 4 bases; unmatched junction nucleotides: 6. Germline CDR1 and CDR2: ENHRY and SYGVKD. The CDR3 is made up of 16 amino acids. As DNA, the CDR3 is TGTGCCATCAGTGAGTCGGGTAGCGGGAGGACATACGAGCAGTACTTC. The encoded protein is CAISESGSGRTYEQYF.

The rearrangement joins TRBV5-1 to TRBJ2-5, with TRBD1 matching over 7 bases. The CDR3 extends over 14 amino acids. The germline gives CDR1 SGHRS, CDR2 YFSETQ. V lost 0 bases to trimming and J lost 3 bases; unmatched junction nucleotides: 2. The CDR3 loop is CASSLGQGKETQYF. The CDR3, as DNA: TGCGCCAGCAGCTTGGGACAGGGAAAAGAGACCCAGTACTTC.

This clonotype has at least ten counts. The chain has TRBV5-6 and TRBJ1-5; D may be TRBD1 (6 bases). This CDR3 contains 15 residues. Germline values: CDR1 SGHDT, CDR2 YYEEEE. The V gene lost 0 bases and the J gene lost 2 bases, with 9 bases spanning the gap. CDR3 bases: TGTGCCAGCAGCTTGGACAGGGTGGGCAATCAGCCCCAGCATTTT. This sequence encodes CASSLDRVGNQPQHF.

This rearrangement joins TRBV20-1 to TRBJ1-1; TRBD1 matches at 12 bases. V lost 5 bases and J lost 4; bases outside the gene matches: 2. Germline CDR1 DFQATT, CDR2 SNEGSKA (reference sequence). The CDR3 sequence is 13 residues long. The CDR3 spells CSAGDRGRTEAFF. CDR3 bases: TGCAGTGCTGGGGACAGGGGGCGCACTGAAGCTTTCTTT.